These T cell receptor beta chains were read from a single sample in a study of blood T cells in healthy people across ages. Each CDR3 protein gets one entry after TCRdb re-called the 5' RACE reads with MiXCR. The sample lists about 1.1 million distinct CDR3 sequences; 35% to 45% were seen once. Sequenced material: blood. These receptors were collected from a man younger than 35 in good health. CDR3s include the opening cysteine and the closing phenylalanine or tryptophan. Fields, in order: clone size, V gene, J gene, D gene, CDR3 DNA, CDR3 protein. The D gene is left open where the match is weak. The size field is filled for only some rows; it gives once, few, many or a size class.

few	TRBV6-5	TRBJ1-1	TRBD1	TGTGCCAGCAGTTGGACAGGAGCCATGAACACTGAAGCTTTCTTT	CASSWTGAMNTEAFF
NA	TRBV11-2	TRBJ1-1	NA	TGTGCCAGCAGCTTAGCGGGGGGGCCGGGCACTGAAGCTTTCTTT	CASSLAGGPGTEAFF
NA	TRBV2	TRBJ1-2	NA	TGTGCCAGCAGTGGGCGGGACGGCTATGACTACACCTTC	CASSGRDGYDYTF
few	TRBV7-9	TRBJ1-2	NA	TGTGCCAGCAGCTCTCCGAGGTTGTACGGAGAAGGCTACACCTTC	CASSSPRLYGEGYTF
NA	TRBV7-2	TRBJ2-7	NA	TGTGCCAGCAGCAACCGGATAGGTCAGTACTTC	CASSNRIGQYF
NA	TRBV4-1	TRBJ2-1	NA	TGCGCCAGCAGCACACCGACGGCGAGCTCCTACAATGAGCAGTTCTTC	CASSTPTASSYNEQFF
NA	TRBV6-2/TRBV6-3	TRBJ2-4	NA	TGTGCCAGCAGCGACCAGGTAGCCAAAAACATTCAGTACTTC	CASSDQVAKNIQYF
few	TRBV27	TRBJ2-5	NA	TGTGCCAGCAGTCCCCAGGGCCTTCAAGAGACCCAGTACTTC	CASSPQGLQETQYF
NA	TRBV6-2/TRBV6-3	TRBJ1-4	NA	TGTGCCAGCAGTCCCGATGGGATAAGGCTGTTTTTT	CASSPDGIRLFF
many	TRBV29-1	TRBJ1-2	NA	TGCAGCGTTGCACAGGTCTATGGCTACACCTTC	CSVAQVYGYTF
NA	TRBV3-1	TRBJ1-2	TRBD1	TGTGCCAGCAGCCAAGACAGGGGGCTGGGCCGGGGCTACACCTTC	CASSQDRGLGRGYTF